The present T cell receptor (beta chain) was sequenced within a study of OX40 agonist ivuxolimab in advanced cancers. Assay used: immunoSEQ multiplex PCR; TCRdb lists only in-frame clones, some missing. This table holds roughly 92,000 clones, less than 85% found once. The V end was cut by 5 bases, the J end by 2 bases, with 10 bases between. The CDR3 runs 13 residues. Germline CDR1 reads MNHNS; CDR2 reads SASEGT. The clonotype originates from an adult with an advanced solid tumor such as melanoma, head and neck, liver or kidney cancer. Here the sequenced sample was CD4+ or CD8+ T cells sorted from blood, taken in a trial of the OX40 agonist ivuxolimab. The J gene is TRBJ2-7, the V gene TRBV6-1; D might be TRBD1 (6 bases). In DNA form, the CDR3 reads TGTGCCAGCAGTCGGGACATACCCTACGAGCAGTACTTC. Protein sequence: CASSRDIPYEQYF.